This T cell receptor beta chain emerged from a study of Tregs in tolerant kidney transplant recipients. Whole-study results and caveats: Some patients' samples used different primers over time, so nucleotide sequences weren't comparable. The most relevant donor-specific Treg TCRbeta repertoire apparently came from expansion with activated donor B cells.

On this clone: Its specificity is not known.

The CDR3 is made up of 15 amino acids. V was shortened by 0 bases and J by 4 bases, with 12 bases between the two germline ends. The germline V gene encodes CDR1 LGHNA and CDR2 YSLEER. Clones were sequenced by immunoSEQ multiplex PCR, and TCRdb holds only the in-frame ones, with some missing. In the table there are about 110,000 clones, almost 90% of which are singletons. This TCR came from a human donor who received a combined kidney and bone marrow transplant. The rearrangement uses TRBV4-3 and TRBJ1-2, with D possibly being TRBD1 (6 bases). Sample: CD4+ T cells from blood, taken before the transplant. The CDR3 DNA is TGCGCCAGCAGCCAAGATAACACAGGGACCTATGGCTACACCTTC. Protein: CASSQDNTGTYGYTF.